These 11 T cell receptor beta chains were all obtained from the same sample, sequenced in a study of blood T cell repertoires in COVID-19. The data were produced by immunoSEQ multiplex PCR, yet TCRdb's version contains in-frame clones alone and is incomplete. The table includes around 400,000 clones, around 83% detected once. The sample comprised PBMCs or T cells enriched from blood (not recorded which). The receptors were gathered from a woman in her forties or fifties who had recovered from COVID-19.

This clone came up once. The chain combines TRBV9 with TRBJ2-6; D might be TRBD2 (5 bases). Germline V gives CDR1 SGDLS, CDR2 YYNGEE. V was cut by 0 bases and J by 0 bases, with 13 bases left in between. This CDR3 has 18 residues. The CDR3 nucleotides read TGTGCCAGCAGCGTAGAATCGGCGGGTTTCTCTGGGGCCAACGTCCTGACTTTC. It yields the protein CASSVESAGFSGANVLTF.

Here the CDR3 reads CAWSVRGRGYNQPQHF. The CDR3 DNA reads as TGTGCCTGGAGTGTACGAGGCAGGGGGTACAATCAGCCCCAGCATTTT. This chain links TRBV30 with TRBJ1-5; 7 positions match TRBD1. V gave up 0 bases and J gave up 3 bases; unmatched junction bases: 8. Germline V lookup: CDR1 GTSNPN, CDR2 SVGIG (reference sequence). This CDR3 is built from 16 residues.

This rearrangement joins TRBV30 to TRBJ1-5; D is perhaps TRBD1 (5 bases). CDR1 and CDR2 from the germline V gene are GTSNPN and SVGIG (reference sequence). Between the trimmed V and J ends, which lost 1 base and 4 bases, there was a span of 11 bases. The CDR3 runs to 14 residues. Written as DNA, the CDR3 is TGTGCCTGGAGTGAACTCAGGGTTAATCAGCCCCAGCATTTT. This codes for CAWSELRVNQPQHF.

The rearrangement links TRBV7-2 to TRBJ2-5, with D maybe TRBD2 (5 bases). Trimming pared 1 base from V and 3 bases from J, leaving 9 bases between. This CDR3 is 14 amino acids long. Germline CDR1 is SGHTA and CDR2 is FQGNSA. The CDR3 DNA is TGTGCCAGCAGCTTAGGGGCACTAGAAGAGACCCAGTACTTC. This encodes CASSLGALEETQYF.

This clone was seen just once. The junction departs from germline at one end; a sequencing error may be responsible. The chain is built from TRBV5-1 and TRBJ2-2; 14 bases agree with TRBD2. Looked up from germline, CDR1 is SGHRS and CDR2 is YFSETQ. The CDR3 consists of 18 residues. Here the CDR3 DNA reads TGCGCCGGCAGCCTCCTACCCGGGACTAGCGGGGGATCCGGGGAGCTGTTTTTT. It specifies CAGSLLPGTSGGSGELFF.

The rearrangement links TRBV4-1 to TRBJ1-5, with D maybe TRBD1 (5 bases). Germline V lookup: CDR1 MGHRA, CDR2 YSYEKL. V shed 2 bases and J shed 10 bases, with 12 bases lying between them. The CDR3 sequence is 13 residues long. The CDR3 here is CASSQHGGEPQHF. The CDR3 coding sequence is TGCGCCAGCAGCCAACATGGAGGGGAACCCCAGCATTTT.

The chain has TRBV7-2 and TRBJ1-4; 7 nucleotides align to TRBD1. CDR1 is SGHTA and CDR2 is FQGNSA in the germline V gene. Trimming removed 1 base from V and 4 bases from J; junction bases left unmatched: 3. This CDR3 has 15 residues. The CDR3 region has the DNA TGTGCCAGCAGCTTAGTGACAGGGAATAATGAAAAACTGTTTTTT. The encoded protein is CASSLVTGNNEKLFF. The full variable domain, rest sourced from reference TRBV7-2 and TRBJ1-4, is GAGVSQSPSNKVTEKGKDVELRCDPISGHTALYWYRQSLGQGLEFLIYFQGNSAPDKSGLPSDRFSAERTGGSVSTLTIQRTQQEDSAVYLCASSLVTGNNEKLFFGSGTQLSVL.

J is TRBJ1-1 and V is TRBV6-2 or TRBV6-3; D gene ambiguous. The CDR3 runs 12 residues. Looked up from germline, CDR1 is MNHEY and CDR2 is SVGEGT. Between the trimmed V and J ends, which lost 5 bases and 6 bases, there was a span of 10 bases. CDR3 DNA sequence: TGTGCCAGCAGTCGACTAGGGTCTGAAGCTTTCTTT. Translation gives CASSRLGSEAFF.

The chain uses TRBV11-2 and TRBJ2-7, with 11 bases matching TRBD1. The germline V gene encodes CDR1 SGHAT and CDR2 FQNNGV. This CDR3 has 14 residues. Unmatched junction bases numbered 4, after V lost 4 bases and J lost 5 bases. The CDR3 DNA follows: TGTGCCAGCAGCTGGAGGACAGGGGGCAACGAGCAGTACTTC. Protein product: CASSWRTGGNEQYF.

The CDR3 protein is CASSERRPGELFF. CDR3 in DNA: TGCGCCAGCAGCGAGCGGAGGCCCGGGGAGCTGTTTTTT. The chain carries TRBV5-1 and TRBJ2-2, with D possibly being TRBD2 (5 bases). CDR3 length: 13 residues. V lost 4 bases and J lost 6, with 10 bases in between. Germline V gene lookup returns CDR1 SGHRS and CDR2 YFSETQ.

V is TRBV7-9 and J is TRBJ2-4, with TRBD1 matching over 9 bases. Germline CDR1 is SEHNR and CDR2 is FQNEAQ (reference sequence). V lost 4 bases, J lost 0 bases, and 4 bases stayed unmatched. The CDR3 runs 16 residues. For the CDR3, the DNA is TGTGCCAGCAGCTCGGACAGGGGAATAGCCAAAAACATTCAGTACTTC. It translates to CASSSDRGIAKNIQYF.